Listed below are T cell receptor beta chains from one sample, sequenced in a study of post-analysis software for immune sequencing data. TCRdb independently ran MiXCR on the PCR reads; one entry per CDR3 protein. The table lists a few hundred thousand distinct CDR3 sequences, 30% to 45% of them singletons, with more than 4% in the top ten. The source material was blood. The receptors originated from a girl aged 10 to 17 with multiple sclerosis. The CDR3 runs from the conserved cysteine through the conserved F or W. Each record gives: V gene, J gene, CDR3 length, D gene, clone size, CDR3 DNA, CDR3 protein. A D gene is named only where the DNA matches it firmly. Clone size, where shown, is once, few, many, or a class for clones that have expanded.

v_call: TRBV7-6; j_call: TRBJ2-3; cdr3_length: 17; d_call: TRBD2; clone_size: NA; cdr3_nt: TGTACCAGCAGCTTAGGGGCTGGCGGGAGTCCCCCCGGGACGCAGTATTTT; cdr3_aa: CTSSLGAGGSPPGTQYF
v_call: TRBV11-2; j_call: TRBJ2-7; cdr3_length: 15; d_call: NA; clone_size: NA; cdr3_nt: TGTGCCAGCAGTTTGGAGCAGGTTCGATCCTACGAGCAGTACTTC; cdr3_aa: CASSLEQVRSYEQYF
v_call: TRBV5-6; j_call: TRBJ2-1; cdr3_length: 15; d_call: NA; clone_size: NA; cdr3_nt: TGTGCCAGCAGCTTGGGCCAGGGAATTGACAATGAGCAGTTCTTC; cdr3_aa: CASSLGQGIDNEQFF
v_call: TRBV5-1; j_call: TRBJ1-1; cdr3_length: 13; d_call: TRBD1; clone_size: few; cdr3_nt: TGCGCCAGCAGCTACCAGGGGGCCACTGAAGCTTTCTTT; cdr3_aa: CASSYQGATEAFF
v_call: TRBV9; j_call: TRBJ2-1; cdr3_length: 14; d_call: NA; clone_size: many; cdr3_nt: TGTGCCAGCAACGTAGATGGGGTGCCCAATGAGCAGTTCTTC; cdr3_aa: CASNVDGVPNEQFF
v_call: TRBV19; j_call: TRBJ2-1; cdr3_length: 15; d_call: TRBD2; clone_size: NA; cdr3_nt: TGTGCCACCCTACACGGCGGGAGGCCCTACAATGAGCAGTTCTTC; cdr3_aa: CATLHGGRPYNEQFF
v_call: TRBV20-1; j_call: TRBJ2-1; cdr3_length: 15; d_call: TRBD2; clone_size: few; cdr3_nt: TGCAGTGCTAACCTCCTAGCGGGATCCTACAATGAGCAGTTCTTC; cdr3_aa: CSANLLAGSYNEQFF
v_call: TRBV28; j_call: TRBJ1-5; cdr3_length: 15; d_call: NA; clone_size: NA; cdr3_nt: TGTGCCAGCAGCATCACTAACGGGGGCTATCAGCCCCAGCATTTT; cdr3_aa: CASSITNGGYQPQHF
v_call: TRBV6-5; j_call: TRBJ2-1; cdr3_length: 11; d_call: TRBD2; clone_size: many; cdr3_nt: TGTGCCAGCAGTCCGGGACTAGAGCAGTTCTTC; cdr3_aa: CASSPGLEQFF
v_call: TRBV4-3; j_call: TRBJ2-5; cdr3_length: 13; d_call: NA; clone_size: NA; cdr3_nt: TGCGCCAGCAGCCGAACGGTTCGGGAGACCCAGTACTTC; cdr3_aa: CASSRTVRETQYF
v_call: TRBV20-1; j_call: TRBJ2-4; cdr3_length: 15; d_call: TRBD2; clone_size: many; cdr3_nt: TGCAGTGCAAAGGGACTAGCAGTAGCCAAAAACATTCAGTACTTC; cdr3_aa: CSAKGLAVAKNIQYF
v_call: TRBV6-6; j_call: TRBJ1-4; cdr3_length: 16; d_call: TRBD1; clone_size: NA; cdr3_nt: TGTGCCAGCAGACCGGGACAGGGACTAAGGGATGAAAAACGGTTTTTT; cdr3_aa: CASRPGQGLRDEKRFF
v_call: TRBV12-3/TRBV12-4; j_call: TRBJ1-5; cdr3_length: 14; d_call: TRBD1; clone_size: NA; cdr3_nt: TGTGCCAGCAGTTTAGAAGGGGGCGATCAGCCCCAGCATTTT; cdr3_aa: CASSLEGGDQPQHF
v_call: TRBV29-1; j_call: TRBJ2-1; cdr3_length: 13; d_call: NA; clone_size: many; cdr3_nt: TGCAGCGTCCGGGACTCCGATTACAATGAGCAGTTCTTC; cdr3_aa: CSVRDSDYNEQFF
v_call: TRBV5-1; j_call: TRBJ2-3; cdr3_length: 12; d_call: NA; clone_size: NA; cdr3_nt: TGCGCCAGCAGCACAGGCTTTGATACGCAGTATTTT; cdr3_aa: CASSTGFDTQYF
v_call: TRBV25-1; j_call: TRBJ2-1; cdr3_length: 15; d_call: NA; clone_size: many; cdr3_nt: TGTGCCAGCAGTGGCGATGGGGGCGCCTTGGATGAGCAGTTCTTC; cdr3_aa: CASSGDGGALDEQFF
v_call: TRBV4-2; j_call: TRBJ2-1; cdr3_length: 14; d_call: NA; clone_size: NA; cdr3_nt: TGTGCCAGCAGCCAAGACAGGGATCCCAATGAGCAGTTCTTC; cdr3_aa: CASSQDRDPNEQFF
v_call: TRBV21-1; j_call: TRBJ2-6; cdr3_length: 17; d_call: NA; clone_size: many; cdr3_nt: TGTGCCGGATACAGGGAAAGATCCGTCTCTGGGGCCAACGTCCTGACTTTC; cdr3_aa: CAGYRERSVSGANVLTF
v_call: TRBV5-1; j_call: TRBJ2-7; cdr3_length: 14; d_call: NA; clone_size: NA; cdr3_nt: TGCGCCAGCAGCTTGGGTGCGGGCACGGGTGAGCAGTACTTC; cdr3_aa: CASSLGAGTGEQYF
v_call: TRBV29-1; j_call: TRBJ2-3; cdr3_length: 18; d_call: TRBD2; clone_size: NA; cdr3_nt: TGCAGCGCCCGTCCGTATGTTACTAGCGGGGGGATCACAGGTACGCAGTATTTT; cdr3_aa: CSARPYVTSGGITGTQYF
v_call: TRBV19; j_call: TRBJ1-6; cdr3_length: 13; d_call: TRBD1; clone_size: NA; cdr3_nt: TGTGCCAGTAGTGGGACAGGGGTATCACCCCTCCACTTT; cdr3_aa: CASSGTGVSPLHF
v_call: TRBV20-1; j_call: TRBJ2-3; cdr3_length: 15; d_call: NA; clone_size: NA; cdr3_nt: TGCAGTGCCCACTTTGGCGGGCCAAGCACAGATACGCAGTATTTT; cdr3_aa: CSAHFGGPSTDTQYF
v_call: TRBV3-1; j_call: TRBJ1-2; cdr3_length: 13; d_call: NA; clone_size: NA; cdr3_nt: TGTGCCAGCAGCCACGGACACAACTATGGCTACACCTTC; cdr3_aa: CASSHGHNYGYTF
v_call: TRBV27; j_call: TRBJ1-6; cdr3_length: 12; d_call: TRBD1; clone_size: NA; cdr3_nt: TGTGCCAGCAGCGGACAGGGGACACCCCTCCACTTT; cdr3_aa: CASSGQGTPLHF
v_call: TRBV29-1; j_call: TRBJ2-3; cdr3_length: 16; d_call: TRBD2; clone_size: NA; cdr3_nt: TGCAGCGTTGAAAAGGGAGCGGGGCCCAGAACAGATACGCAGTATTTT; cdr3_aa: CSVEKGAGPRTDTQYF
v_call: TRBV20-1; j_call: TRBJ2-4; cdr3_length: 13; d_call: NA; clone_size: NA; cdr3_nt: TGCAGTGCTAGAGATTGGAGAGGAGACGGGCAGTACTTC; cdr3_aa: CSARDWRGDGQYF
v_call: TRBV7-9; j_call: TRBJ2-1; cdr3_length: 11; d_call: NA; clone_size: many; cdr3_nt: TGTGCCAGCAGCTTGGACTGGGAGCAGTTCTTC; cdr3_aa: CASSLDWEQFF
v_call: TRBV20-1; j_call: TRBJ2-7; cdr3_length: 14; d_call: NA; clone_size: once; cdr3_nt: NA; cdr3_aa: CSAREGVYEQYFGF
v_call: TRBV20-1; j_call: TRBJ2-4; cdr3_length: 14; d_call: TRBD1; clone_size: few; cdr3_nt: TGCAGTGCTCGGACAGGGGAAGTCAAAAACATTCAGTACTTC; cdr3_aa: CSARTGEVKNIQYF
v_call: TRBV20-1; j_call: TRBJ2-3; cdr3_length: 15; d_call: TRBD2; clone_size: NA; cdr3_nt: TGCAGTGCGAGCGGGAGTTTTGAAGGGGCAGATACGCAGTATTTT; cdr3_aa: CSASGSFEGADTQYF